This entry lists 30 T cell receptor beta chains sequenced from one sample in a study of post-analysis software for immune sequencing data. What these receptors recognize is not known. Prepared TCR beta cDNA libraries contained unique molecular identifiers. TCRdb used MiXCR to reprocess the PCR reads, holding one entry per CDR3 protein. Found here are about 150,000 distinct CDR3 sequences, around 30% of them singletons; the top ten hold around 1.5%. Study-level findings and limits: Controls showed lower frequencies than patients for five TRBV segments, and TRBV5-6, TRBV5-1 and TRBV20-1 were among these.

The sample was blood. The receptors stem from a girl aged 5 to 17 with multiple sclerosis.

V is TRBV28 and J is TRBJ1-2; 7 nucleotides agree with TRBD1. The length of the CDR3 is 14 residues. The V and J ends lost 6 bases and 6 bases, in that order; junction bases with no gene match: 10. Germline values: CDR1 MDHEN, CDR2 SYDVKM. In nucleotides, the CDR3 is TGTGCCAGCAGCCGAGAAACAGGGGTTAATGGCTACACCTTC. Encoded protein: CASSRETGVNGYTF.

In its sample, this clonotype was seen once. This chain's CDR3 is CSARRGSSYEQYF. The CDR3 nucleotides read TGCAGTGCTAGAAGGGGCAGCTCCTACGAGCAGTACTTC. J is TRBJ2-7 and V is TRBV20-1; perhaps TRBD1 as D (5 bases). This CDR3 region has 13 residues. Germline V gives CDR1 DFQATT, CDR2 SNEGSKA (reference sequence). The V gene lost 2 bases and the J gene lost 0 bases, with 8 bases spanning the gap.

This clonotype was found a few times. Possible read error: a much larger clone is one base away. The chain recombines TRBV9 with TRBJ2-7; D is possibly TRBD1 (6 bases). The CDR3 covers 17 residues. Trimming removed 4 bases from V and 5 bases from J, with 25 bases in between. Germline V CDR1 and CDR2: SGDLS, YYNGEE. CDR3 residues: CASSFTPFLDRGNEQYF. The CDR3 DNA is TGTGCCAGCAGCTTCACTCCCTTCCTGGACAGAGGCAACGAGCAGTACTTC.

This clonotype was picked up one time. A single base separates this from a much larger clone, so it may be a read error. This chain joins TRBV18 and TRBJ2-1; the match to TRBD1 covers 9 bases. V lost 4 bases, J lost 13 bases, and 14 bases stayed unmatched. The CDR3 consists of 15 residues. Germline V gives CDR1 KGHSH, CDR2 LQKENI. This chain's CDR3 is CASSLQGAEGETQFF. The CDR3 bases are TGTGCCAGCTCACTACAGGGGGCTGAAGGGGAGACCCAGTTCTTC.

V usage is TRBV12-3 or TRBV12-4 and J usage is TRBJ1-2, with 11 bases matching TRBD1. The length of the CDR3 is 15 residues. Trimming cost V 5 bases and J 8 bases; bases outside gene matches: 10. Here the CDR3 DNA reads TGTGCCAGCAGTCCGGACGGACAGGGGGCTCGGGGCTACACCTTC. This encodes CASSPDGQGARGYTF.

For the CDR3, the DNA is TGTGCCAGCAGCGTAGAGGGGATCGGGTCCTACAATGAGCAGTTCTTC. It specifies CASSVEGIGSYNEQFF. This chain joins TRBV9 and TRBJ2-1, with D maybe TRBD1 (5 bases). Trimming left V 0 bases short and J 1 base short, with 11 bases between. CDR1 is SGDLS and CDR2 is YYNGEE in the germline V gene. CDR3 length: 16 amino acids. Full variable domain (missing parts from reference TRBV9 and TRBJ2-1): DSGVTQTPKHLITATGQRVTLRCSPRSGDLSVYWYQQSLDQGLQFLIQYYNGEERAKGNILERFSAQQFPDLHSELNLSSLELGDSALYFCASSVEGIGSYNEQFFGPGTRLTVL.

This clonotype was detected many times. This clone may be a read error of a much larger clone one base away. The rearrangement joins TRBV5-1 to TRBJ2-7, with a tentative D call TRBD1 (5 bases). In germline, CDR1 is SGHRS, CDR2 YFSETQ. The CDR3 contains 13 residues. This chain's CDR3 is CVSSLGQGYEQYF. In DNA form, the CDR3 reads TGCGTCAGCAGCTTGGGTCAGGGTTACGAGCAGTACTTC.

In its sample, this clonotype was seen many times. V is TRBV5-1 and J is TRBJ2-1, with TRBD2 matching over 8 bases. The trim removed 3 bases at V and 4 bases at J, leaving 6 bases unmatched. This CDR3 is 15 amino acids long. Germline V gene sequence: CDR1 SGHRS, CDR2 YFSETQ. CDR3 in DNA: TGCGCCAGCAGCTCACTAGCGGCCGATTACAATGAGCAGTTCTTC. Its protein is CASSSLAADYNEQFF.

Regarding this clonotype: This could be a read error, since a much larger clone is one nucleotide away. The chain employs TRBV10-3 and TRBJ2-1, with 10 bases matching TRBD1. The CDR3 spans 15 residues. CDR1 ENHRY and CDR2 SYGVKD come from the germline V gene. CDR3: CTISEGQGTHNEQFF. The CDR3 coding sequence is TGTACCATCAGTGAGGGACAGGGGACCCACAATGAGCAGTTCTTC.

This clonotype occurred a few times. The genes are TRBV6-2 or TRBV6-3 and TRBJ2-1; 7 bases line up with TRBD1. Germline lookup yields CDR1 MNHEY and CDR2 SVGEGT. Losses at the gene ends were 6 bases for V and 3 bases for J; bases not matched to a gene: 11. CDR3 size: 16 residues. CDR3 bases: TGTGCCAGCAGACCCGGGACAGACGTCTTCTACAATGAGCAGTTCTTC. This translates into CASRPGTDVFYNEQFF.

The rearrangement joins TRBV29-1 to TRBJ1-1, with 7 bases fitting TRBD1. Germline values: CDR1 SQVTM, CDR2 ANQGSEA. V shed 8 bases and J 0 bases; nucleotides not matched to a gene: 3. The length of the CDR3 is 12 residues. The CDR3 protein is CSIGQVNTEAFF. CDR3 coding DNA: TGCAGCATAGGACAGGTGAACACTGAAGCTTTCTTT.

The chain is built from TRBV6-5 and TRBJ2-5; a weak D match, TRBD2 (7 bases). The V and J ends lost 6 bases and 2 bases respectively, with 19 bases between them. CDR3 length: 16 residues. CDR1 and CDR2 from the germline V gene are MNHEY and SVGAGI. The CDR3 loop is CASRGEGGDLQETQYF. The CDR3 bases are TGTGCCAGCAGGGGGGAAGGGGGGGACCTTCAAGAGACCCAGTACTTC.

Concerning this clonotype: Just one base apart from a much larger clone, this may be a read error. The chain is built from TRBV5-1 and TRBJ2-7; perhaps TRBD2 as D (6 bases). There are 16 residues in the CDR3. Trimming shortened V by 5 bases and J by 7 bases, and 25 bases separated the two germline ends. Germline lookup yields CDR1 SGHRS and CDR2 YFSETQ. The CDR3, as DNA: TGCGCCAGCAGTTCCGCGGAGGGCCTGGACGTCCCTGAGCAGTACTTC. Translated, it gives CASSSAEGLDVPEQYF.

The chain joins TRBV12-5 to TRBJ2-4, with a possible D match to TRBD1 (5 bases). The J call is uncertain, as TRBJ2-7 better fits the DNA end. This CDR3 region has 15 residues. CDR1 is LGHNT and CDR2 is FRNRAP in the germline V gene. Written as DNA, the CDR3 is TGTGCTAGTGGTTTGGTAGCAGGGTCTTCTAACGAGCAGTACTTC. It is translated as CASGLVAGSSNEQYF.

The chain couples TRBV12-3 or TRBV12-4 to TRBJ2-7; D is undetermined. Trimming stripped 5 bases from V and 1 base from J, with 12 bases between. The CDR3 is 14 amino acids. CDR3 in amino acids: CASSLRTASYEQYF. The CDR3 DNA reads TGTGCCAGCAGTCTAAGGACGGCGTCCTACGAGCAGTACTTC.

The chain joins TRBV7-9 to TRBJ2-5, with no clear D. V was pared by 5 bases and J by 11 bases, with 18 bases between. Germline assignment: CDR1 SEHNR and CDR2 FQNEAQ (reference sequence). The CDR3 is 13 amino acids. CDR3 protein: CASSDPRQAEQYF. DNA for the CDR3: TGTGCCAGCAGCGACCCCAGGCAAGCTGAGCAGTACTTC.

In regard to this clonotype: With a much larger clone just one base away, this may be a read error. This chain connects TRBV12-3 or TRBV12-4 to TRBJ2-1; D is undetermined. Trimming left V 3 bases short and J 5 bases short, with 14 bases between. The CDR3 is 15 residues long. As DNA, the CDR3 is TGTGCCAGCAGTTTTGCTCTGTCCCCTCACAATGAGCAGTTCTTC. Encoded protein: CASSFALSPHNEQFF.

This rearrangement joins TRBV7-9 to TRBJ1-1; D not resolved. The CDR3 extends over 12 amino acids. V was shortened by 5 bases and J by 6 bases, with 10 bases between the two germline ends. Germline V gene sequence: CDR1 SEHNR, CDR2 FQNEAQ (reference sequence). CDR3 coding DNA: TGTGCCAGCAGCGCGCGGGAGGCTGAAGCTTTCTTT. Its protein is CASSAREAEAFF.

This clonotype was observed a single time. The chain uses TRBV20-1 and TRBJ2-5; the D is unclear. The DNA end favors TRBJ2-7, so the J call may be wrong. The CDR3 length is 13 residues. Germline V CDR1 and CDR2: DFQATT, SNEGSKA (reference sequence). The CDR3 is CSARSEADYEQYF. The CDR3 bases are TGCAGTGCGAGAAGTGAGGCAGACTACGAGCAGTACTTC.

A note on this clonotype: This may arise from a read error, as a much more abundant clone is one base away. This chain joins TRBV29-1 and TRBJ2-5; 10 nucleotides align to TRBD1. The CDR3 loop spans 15 amino acids. Germline lookup yields CDR1 SQVTM and CDR2 ANQGSEA. V lost 0 bases to trimming and J lost 11 bases; unmatched junction nucleotides: 12. CDR3 coding DNA: TGCAGCGTTGAAGATCGGGACAGGGGTTACAATGAGCAGTACTTC. Translated, it gives CSVEDRDRGYNEQYF.

The chain joins TRBV20-1 to TRBJ1-2; a possible D gene is TRBD1 (6 bases). The CDR3 sequence is 10 residues long. Germline V gene lookup returns CDR1 DFQATT and CDR2 SNEGSKA (reference sequence). The CDR3 nucleotides are TGCAGGGCAGGGGAATCTGGCTACACCTTC. Translating it yields CRAGESGYTF.

In this sample, this clonotype turned up a few times. The chain carries TRBV7-2 and TRBJ2-7, with D maybe TRBD2 (6 bases). This CDR3 contains 14 residues. Trimming removed 5 bases at V and 6 bases at J, with 17 bases between. Germline V gene lookup returns CDR1 SGHTA and CDR2 FQGNSA. CDR3 in amino acids: CASSGGGDLSEQYF. Written as DNA, the CDR3 is TGTGCCAGCAGCGGAGGAGGGGATTTGAGCGAGCAGTACTTC.

Notes on this clonotype: This may come from a read error, since a much larger clone is one base off. The chain recombines TRBV12-3 or TRBV12-4 with TRBJ2-1; D gene uncertain. The CDR3 has 11 residues. The V gene lost 6 bases and the J gene lost 8 bases, with 8 bases spanning the gap. Written as DNA, the CDR3 is TGTGCCAGCAGGTACCGAGATGAGCAGTTCTTC. Translation: CASRYRDEQFF.

This clonotype was counted ten times or more. The rearrangement joins TRBV5-4 to TRBJ2-5; 8 nucleotides match TRBD1. The CDR3 length is 20 residues. CDR1 and CDR2 from the germline V gene are SGHNT and YYREEE (reference sequence). Trimming took 0 bases from V and 0 from J; bases not matched to a gene: 16. CDR3 DNA: TGTGCCAGCAGCTTGGGACTGGACAGGGCTCCCTCCCTGTACCAAGAGACCCAGTACTTC. It specifies CASSLGLDRAPSLYQETQYF.

The V gene is TRBV11-2, the J gene TRBJ2-3; D gene uncertain. Germline CDR1 is SGHAT and CDR2 is FQNNGV. The CDR3 runs to 15 residues. Trimming took 3 bases from V and 4 from J, leaving 14 bases between them. The CDR3 coding sequence is TGTGCCAGCAGCTTTCGACCAGATGGGGCAGATACGCAGTATTTT. As protein: CASSFRPDGADTQYF. The variable domain in full, completed from reference TRBV11-2 and TRBJ2-3, reads EAGVAQSPRYKIIEKRQSVAFWCNPISGHATLYWYQQILGQGPKLLIQFQNNGVVDDSQLPKDRFSAERLKGVDSTLKIQPAKLEDSAVYLCASSFRPDGADTQYFGPGTRLTVL.

This clonotype turned up a few times. The CDR3 loop reads CASSEGSVNSNQPQHF. The CDR3 nucleotides read TGTGCCAGCAGTGAAGGGTCAGTGAATAGCAATCAGCCCCAGCATTTT. V gene TRBV28 combines with J gene TRBJ1-5; D gene ambiguous. The germline V gene encodes CDR1 MDHEN and CDR2 SYDVKM. The CDR3 length is 16 residues. V was shortened by 5 bases and J by 0 bases, with 14 bases between the two germline ends.

In the case of this clonotype: A single base separates this from a much larger clone, so it may be a read error. J is TRBJ2-3 and V is TRBV9, with 7 bases that match TRBD1. This CDR3 is built from 17 residues. Germline CDR1 SGDLS, CDR2 YYNGEE. Trimming removed 7 bases from V and 4 bases from J; junction bases left unmatched: 18. The CDR3 DNA sequence: TGTGCCAGCGGCGCCGATAGTTCCGGGACAGCAGCAGATACGCAGTATTTT. This codes for CASGADSSGTAADTQYF.

The chain combines TRBV5-1 with TRBJ2-7; the D gene could be TRBD1 or TRBD2 (5 bases each). Between the trimmed V and J ends, which lost 3 bases and 0 bases, there was a span of 16 bases. Looked up from germline, CDR1 is SGHRS and CDR2 is YFSETQ. The CDR3 consists of 16 residues. CDR3 protein: CASSWWLGESSYEQYF. The CDR3, as DNA: TGCGCCAGCAGCTGGTGGTTGGGGGAGAGCTCCTACGAGCAGTACTTC. Using reference TRBV5-1 and TRBJ2-7 for the parts outside the CDR3, the full variable domain is KAGVTQTPRYLIKTRGQQVTLSCSPISGHRSVSWYQQTPGQGLQFLFEYFSETQRNKGNFPGRFSGRQFSNSRSEMNVSTLELGDSALYLCASSWWLGESSYEQYFGPGTRLTVT.

Details on this clonotype: Just one base apart from a much larger clone, this may be a read error. The J gene is TRBJ1-1, the V gene TRBV11-2; TRBD1 matches at 7 bases. From germline, CDR1 is SGHAT and CDR2 FQNNGV. V was pared by 5 bases and J by 4 bases, with 16 bases of the junction left unmatched. The CDR3 is made up of 17 amino acids. CDR3 sequence (DNA): TGTGCCAGCAGCGTCGGGAGGGGGCTTAAGGTCGGCACTGAAGCTTTCTTT. Translated, it gives CASSVGRGLKVGTEAFF.

This chain connects TRBV5-1 to TRBJ1-1, with D unresolved. The germline V gene encodes CDR1 SGHRS and CDR2 YFSETQ. Trimming shortened V by 4 bases and J by 3 bases, and 13 bases separated the two germline ends. This CDR3 is 14 amino acids long. The CDR3 sequence: CASSVTEGYTEAFF. CDR3 DNA sequence: TGCGCCAGCAGCGTGACGGAGGGCTACACTGAAGCTTTCTTT.